In this sample, the clone carrying this T cell receptor beta chain turned up a few times. The antigen remains undetermined. Clinical symptoms and serum thyroxine were used for diagnosis; TRAb, thyroid ultrasound and orbital computed tomography were also relied on. The data derive from a study of Graves' ophthalmopathy and Graves' hyperthyroidism. Findings and limits, study-wide: Most expanded thyroid clonotypes above 0.001 frequency also appeared in blood. Using 13 signatures, a model distinguished ophthalmopathy from stable hyperthyroidism, reaching around 90% sensitivity and 81.08% specificity.

Beta-chain TCR CDR3 regions were amplified from RNA transcripts. The first-round RT-PCR employed HTBI primers together with the Qiagen OneStep RT-PCR kit. A multiplex PCR was then performed as the second round. One entry per CDR3 protein results from TCRdb running MiXCR on the multiplex PCR reads. The sample lists roughly 1.1 million distinct CDR3 sequences, about two fifths seen once, with 11% in the top ten. The sample was peripheral blood or thyroid tissue (not recorded which). This TCR was recovered from an adult man with Graves' hyperthyroidism.

The CDR3: CASSELVWWEMGTDTQYF. CDR3 DNA sequence: TGTGCCAGCAGTGAACTTGTTTGGTGGGAGATGGGCACAGATACGCAGTATTTT. V and J are TRBV2 and TRBJ2-3; the D gene is possibly TRBD2 (5 bases). Between the trimmed V and J ends, which lost 2 bases and 1 base, there was a span of 19 bases. Germline CDR1 is SNHLY and CDR2 is FYNNEI. The CDR3 has 18 residues. The full variable domain, its missing parts supplied by reference TRBV2 and TRBJ2-3, is EPEVTQTPSHQVTQMGQEVILRCVPISNHLYFYWYRQILGQKVEFLVSFYNNEISEKSEIFDDQFSVERPDGSNFTLKIRSTKLEDSAMYFCASSELVWWEMGTDTQYFGPGTRLTVL.